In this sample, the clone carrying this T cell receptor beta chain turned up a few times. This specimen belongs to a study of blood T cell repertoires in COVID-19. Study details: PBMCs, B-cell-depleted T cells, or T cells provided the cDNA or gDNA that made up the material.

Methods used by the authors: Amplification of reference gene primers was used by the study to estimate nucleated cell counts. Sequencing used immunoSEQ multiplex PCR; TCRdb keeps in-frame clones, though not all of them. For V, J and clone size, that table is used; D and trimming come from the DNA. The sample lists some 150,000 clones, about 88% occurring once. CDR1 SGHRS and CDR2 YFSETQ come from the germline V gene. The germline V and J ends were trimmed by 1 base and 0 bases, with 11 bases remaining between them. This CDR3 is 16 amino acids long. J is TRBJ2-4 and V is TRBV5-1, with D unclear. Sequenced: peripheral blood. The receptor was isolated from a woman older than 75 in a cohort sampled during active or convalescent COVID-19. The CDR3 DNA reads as TGCGCCAGCAGCTTGAACAGATTCCTAGCCAAAAACATTCAGTACTTC. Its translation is CASSLNRFLAKNIQYF.